The clone carrying this TCR beta chain was counted many times. No antigen is known for it. Researchers took RNA transcripts and amplified the TCR beta CDR3 regions from them. The HTBI primer set drove a first-round RT-PCR of the TCR CDR3. TCRdb redid the calling of the multiplex PCR reads with MiXCR, one entry per CDR3 protein. The sample has roughly 700,000 distinct CDR3 sequences; 14% are singletons. These data come from a study of T cells in Graves' hyperthyroidism and ophthalmopathy. Findings of the study overall: Ophthalmopathy was distinguished from stable hyperthyroidism by 13 V-J signatures. Before onset, ophthalmopathy was predicted by the model a median around 6.5 months earlier.

The CDR3 runs to 17 residues. V lost 3 bases and J 2 bases, leaving 17 bases between the germline ends. In germline, CDR1 is KGHDR, CDR2 SFDVKD. This TCR came from a woman aged 18-35 years with Graves' hyperthyroidism. V and J are TRBV24-1 and TRBJ2-3; D might be TRBD2 (5 bases). Sequencing used blood. CDR3 loop: CATSDHGVSSLTDTQYF. CDR3 sequence (DNA): TGTGCCACCAGTGATCACGGGGTATCGTCCCTCACAGATACGCAGTATTTT.